The entry below gives a single T cell receptor (beta chain) sequence along with its context. The antigen remains unidentified. This sample is part of a study of human T cells and chemical hapten exposure. Across the whole study: Skin of the upper inner arm, approximately 2 cm by approximately 2 cm, received 2% DPC for sensitization. Study conclusions and caveats: Compared with pre-sensitization or healthy control sets, expanded TCRs clustered more.

Library construction involved attaching unique molecular identifiers to individual cDNA molecules, which allowed quantitative, reproducible TCR counting. TCRdb recomputed calls from the RACE reads with MiXCR, one row per CDR3 protein. The table includes tens of thousands of distinct CDR3 sequences, roughly 12% detected once. Time point denoted: pre-sensitization, week 0. Treatment given: therapeutic diphenylcyclopropenone sensitization with weekly scalp DPC. Patients had alopecia, were aged 18 to 70, and were not pregnant. The sample here was whole blood, taken in connection with sensitization to the hapten diphenylcyclopropenone (DPC). This TCR came from a woman in her thirties with alopecia areata. Some clones in this sample may be carry-over from other donors' samples.

CDR3 sequence: CASSQDKQGRQYF. Here the CDR3 DNA reads TGCGCCAGCAGCCAAGATAAACAGGGTAGGCAGTATTTT. This chain connects TRBV4-3 to TRBJ2-3; D is perhaps TRBD1 (6 bases). Trimming pared 0 bases from V and 11 bases from J, leaving 12 bases between. This CDR3 has 13 amino acids. CDR1 LGHNA and CDR2 YSLEER come from the germline V gene.